These T cell receptor beta chains were read from a single sample in a study of circulating tumor DNA in untreated peripheral T-cell lymphoma. Clones were read by immunoSEQ multiplex PCR, and TCRdb kept only the in-frame ones, dropping some. The repertoire has some 8,700 clones, 70% to 85% of them found once; the top ten carry about 1.9%. The sequenced sample consisted of tumor tissue. The receptor source for this set is a human donor with peripheral T-cell lymphoma. Each CDR3 is given with its conserved first and last residue. A D gene is named only where the DNA matches it firmly. Size is stated for part of the rows, as once, few or many counts, or as a class when the clone is expanded.

j_call | d_call | clone_size | v_call | cdr3_nt | cdr3_aa
TRBJ1-2 | TRBD1 | few | TRBV18 | TGTGCCAGCTCACCCGACAGGGGCGCCTATGGCTACACCTTC | CASSPDRGAYGYTF
TRBJ1-2 | NA | few | TRBV19 | TGTGCCAGTAGTGAGTACAGGGCCCTTAACTATGGCTACACCTTC | CASSEYRALNYGYTF
TRBJ1-2 | NA | NA | TRBV19 | TGTGCCAGTAGTAAGGTGGATTTCTATGGCTACACCTTC | CASSKVDFYGYTF
TRBJ1-1 | NA | NA | TRBV29-1 | TGCAGCGTTGTAGAACTGAACACTGAAGCTTTCTTT | CSVVELNTEAFF
TRBJ2-1 | TRBD2 | NA | TRBV6-8 | TGTGCCAGCAGCTCCCCAGCGGGGGGCTCCTACAATGAGCAGTTCTTC | CASSSPAGGSYNEQFF
TRBJ2-5 | TRBD2 | NA | TRBV11-3 | TGTGCCAGCAGCCCCCTCGCCCCGACTAGCGGGGGGTTCGAGACCCAGTACTTC | CASSPLAPTSGGFETQYF
TRBJ1-6 | NA | NA | TRBV6-8 | TGTGCCAGCAGTGACCGGTCTCAGGCAGGGGCTAATTCACCCCTCCACTTT | CASSDRSQAGANSPLHF
TRBJ1-5 | NA | NA | TRBV11-3 | TGTGCCAGCAGCCCAACAGGGAGCAGCAATCAGCCCCAGCATTTT | CASSPTGSSNQPQHF
TRBJ2-5 | NA | NA | TRBV11-3 | TGTGCCAGCACTCCCCCCTGGCCTGATGGGGAGACCCAGTACTTC | CASTPPWPDGETQYF
TRBJ1-1 | TRBD1 | NA | TRBV6-8 | TGTGCCAGCAATTACAGGGGGCTGAACACTGAAGCTTTCTTT | CASNYRGLNTEAFF
TRBJ1-5 | NA | NA | TRBV29-1 | TGCAGCGTTATCATATCGACAGATAGCAATCAGCCCCAGCATTTT | CSVIISTDSNQPQHF
TRBJ1-2 | TRBD1 | NA | TRBV11-3 | TGTGCCAGCAGCTTATATATTGGGGGACAGGGAGGTTATGGCTACACCTTC | CASSLYIGGQGGYGYTF
TRBJ1-5 | TRBD1 | NA | TRBV6-7 | TGTGCCAGCATCCCCCGGGGGGTCAGGGGGGTTCAGCCCCAGCATTTT | CASIPRGVRGVQPQHF
TRBJ2-3 | NA | NA | TRBV14 | TGTGCCAGCAGCCGATACTCCGGGAAAAGGGATACGCAGTATTTT | CASSRYSGKRDTQYF
TRBJ2-1 | NA | NA | TRBV29-1 | TGCAGCGTTGAAGATGCGGACAATGAGCAGTTCTTC | CSVEDADNEQFF
TRBJ1-1 | NA | NA | TRBV30 | TGTGCCTGGAGTTTACTTCTTACTGAAGCTTTCTTT | CAWSLLLTEAFF
TRBJ2-2 | NA | NA | TRBV6-8 | TGTGCCAGCAGTTACTGGGGGAACGGGGAGCTGTTTTTT | CASSYWGNGELFF
TRBJ2-2 | NA | NA | TRBV6-8 | TGTGCCAGCAGTACCCGAACATCGAACACCGGGGAGCTGTTTTTT | CASSTRTSNTGELFF
TRBJ2-7 | TRBD1 | NA | TRBV6-8 | TGTGCCAGCAGTTACGACAGGGGGTACGAGCAGTACTTC | CASSYDRGYEQYF
TRBJ2-2 | NA | NA | TRBV6-8 | TGTGCCAGCAGTTACTCTCGTCAGCGGGAGCTGTTTTTT | CASSYSRQRELFF
TRBJ2-7 | NA | NA | TRBV1 | TGCGCCAGCAGTCAAGACAGGTCCTACGAGCAGTACTTC | CASSQDRSYEQYF
TRBJ2-1 | TRBD1 | NA | TRBV9 | TGTGCCAGCAGCGTAGAAATCGGACAGGGGTATGAGCAGTTCTTC | CASSVEIGQGYEQFF
TRBJ2-1 | NA | NA | TRBV7-5 | TGTGCCAGCAGCCCCAAAAAGACAGAAAATGAGCAGTTCTTC | CASSPKKTENEQFF
TRBJ2-7 | NA | NA | TRBV11-3 | TGTGCCAGCAGCTTCGGGACGAAGGTTTACGAGCAGTACTTC | CASSFGTKVYEQYF
TRBJ1-6 | NA | NA | TRBV19 | TGTGCCAGTAGTATTACAGGGTTGTACTCCTCCGATTCACCCCTCCACTTT | CASSITGLYSSDSPLHF
TRBJ1-2 | NA | few | TRBV19 | TGTGCCAGTAGTACAGGGATTTGGGGCTACACCTTC | CASSTGIWGYTF
TRBJ1-1 | NA | few | TRBV19 | TGTGCCAGTAGTATCGGCACGAACACTGAAGCTTTCTTT | CASSIGTNTEAFF
TRBJ1-6 | NA | once | TRBV6-8 | TGTGCCAGCACCGTCCATACGGAGGGCCCCCTCCACTTT | CASTVHTEGPLHF
TRBJ2-7 | NA | few | TRBV11-3 | TGTGCCAGCAGCTTTTCAGACAACTCCTACGAGCAGTACTTC | CASSFSDNSYEQYF
TRBJ2-5 | TRBD1 | few | TRBV15 | TGTGCCTCAGGTGCACGGGACAGCCAAGAGACCCAGTACTTC | CASGARDSQETQYF
TRBJ1-1 | TRBD1 | NA | TRBV6-8 | TGTGCCAGCAGGGACCAGGACAGGCCTCTGAACACTGAAGCTTTCTTT | CASRDQDRPLNTEAFF